Each of the 4 T cell receptor beta chains below was sequenced from the same sample in a study of T cells in Graves' hyperthyroidism and ophthalmopathy. From RNA transcripts, TCR beta CDR3 regions were amplified. HTBI primers were employed in a first-round RT-PCR of the TCR CDR3. TCRdb passed the multiplex PCR reads through MiXCR, listing each CDR3 protein once. Altogether some 340,000 distinct CDR3 sequences are present, roughly an eighth being singletons, with the ten largest covering almost 35%. Material: blood. The receptors stem from a woman between 40 and 50 years old with Graves' ophthalmopathy.

This clonotype was observed a few times. The chain carries TRBV20-1 and TRBJ2-2, with TRBD2 matching over 14 bases. V dropped 0 bases and J dropped 1; count of bases not matched to a gene: 4. CDR3 size: 18 residues. The germline V gene has CDR1 DFQATT and CDR2 SNEGSKA (reference sequence). CDR3 coding DNA: TGCAGTGCTAGAGACTGGACTAGCGGGAGGAAGAACACCGGGGAGCTGTTTTTT. It yields the protein CSARDWTSGRKNTGELFF.

The J gene is TRBJ2-5, the V gene TRBV7-9; D might be TRBD1 (6 bases). The CDR3 contains 16 residues. From germline, CDR1 is SEHNR and CDR2 FQNEAQ (reference sequence). V gave up 0 bases and J gave up 4 bases, with 15 bases separating them. CDR3 in DNA: TGTGCCAGCAGCTTAGCGCAGGGGCGCGGAAGAGAGACCCAGTACTTC. Translating it yields CASSLAQGRGRETQYF.

This clonotype appeared many times. The rearrangement links TRBV11-3 to TRBJ2-1; 10 bases line up with TRBD2. The CDR3 covers 15 residues. CDR1 is SGHNT, CDR2 YENEEA, per germline. Unmatched junction bases numbered 6, after V lost 1 base and J lost 9 bases. CDR3 residues: CASSLGLAGASEQFF. The CDR3 DNA sequence: TGTGCCAGCAGCTTAGGCCTAGCGGGAGCTAGTGAGCAGTTCTTC.

There are many counts of this clonotype. V is TRBV20-1 and J is TRBJ2-7; D ambiguous. V was shortened by 6 bases and J by 1 base, with 10 bases between the two germline ends. Germline-derived CDR1 and CDR2 are DFQATT and SNEGSKA (reference sequence). This CDR3 region has 12 residues. This CDR3 is CSAPDLSYEQYF. The DNA of the CDR3 is TGCAGTGCCCCTGACTTATCCTACGAGCAGTACTTC.